A single sample is the source of the 16 T cell receptor beta chains below, sequenced in a study of shared clonotypes between healthy human individuals. Sequencing used immunoSEQ multiplex PCR; TCRdb keeps in-frame clones, though not all of them. This sample has 550,000 to 700,000 clones, with around 73% found just once. The specimen was memory CD4+ T cells sorted from blood. Subset defined: CD45RA-negative fraction. The source is a woman younger than 45 in good health.

This clone was observed a handful of times. V is TRBV4-1 and J is TRBJ2-7, with D perhaps assigned TRBD1 or TRBD2 (6 bases each). V was trimmed by 0 bases and J by 5 bases, leaving 11 bases between them. Germline CDR1 and CDR2: MGHRA and YSYEKL. The CDR3 has 14 residues. For the CDR3, the DNA is TGCGCCAGCAGCCAAGAAATAGGGGGGAACGAGCAGTACTTC. This codes for CASSQEIGGNEQYF.

The rearrangement uses TRBV6-5 and TRBJ2-4, with D hard to call. Germline loops: CDR1 MNHEY, CDR2 SVGAGI. Trimming took off 7 bases at V and 3 bases at J, with 16 bases between the two ends. The CDR3 loop spans 15 amino acids. The CDR3 bases are TGTGCCAGCATGTCGACGACTCTTGGCAAAAACATTCAGTACTTC. Translation gives CASMSTTLGKNIQYF.

The chain employs TRBV11-3 and TRBJ2-7; 14 bases are shared with TRBD2. The CDR3 loop spans 17 amino acids. CDR1 SGHNT and CDR2 YENEEA come from the germline V gene. J was trimmed by 1 base and V by 4 bases; bases with no gene match: 6. The CDR3 coding sequence is TGTGCCAGCAGCTCCTCGGGACTAGCGGGAGTGTCCTACGAGCAGTACTTC. It specifies CASSSSGLAGVSYEQYF.

V gene TRBV30 combines with J gene TRBJ2-1; D call uncertain. The germline V gene encodes CDR1 GTSNPN and CDR2 SVGIG (reference sequence). The CDR3 covers 13 residues. Trimming took off 1 base at V and 8 bases at J, with 12 bases between the two ends. The CDR3, as DNA: TGTGCCTGGAGTGAGGGCTCAGCCCATGAGCAGTTCTTC. It translates to CAWSEGSAHEQFF.

The chain joins TRBV5-1 to TRBJ2-2; no reliable D call. Germline assignment: CDR1 SGHRS and CDR2 YFSETQ. CDR3 length: 15 amino acids. V was shortened by 4 bases and J by 2 bases, with 12 bases between the two germline ends. DNA of the CDR3: TGCGCCAGCAGCGCCGACCGGGCTAACACCGGGGAGCTGTTTTTT. This translates into CASSADRANTGELFF.

On this clone: With only one base between it and a far larger clone, this is likely a read error. This sample also contains other DNA sequences that code for the same CDR3. V usage is TRBV5-1 and J usage is TRBJ2-1; possible D gene TRBD2, 5 bases. Germline V CDR1 and CDR2: SGHRS, YFSETQ. CDR3 length equals 15 residues. V was trimmed by 0 bases and J by 0 bases, leaving 7 bases between them. This CDR3 reads CASSLAGSSYNEQFF. The CDR3 bases are TGCGCCAGCAGCTTGGCGGGAAGCTCCTACAATGAGCAGTTCTTC.

The sample holds one count of this clone. The rearrangement links TRBV6-5 to TRBJ2-2; maybe TRBD1 (5 bases). CDR1 and CDR2 (germline): MNHEY, SVGAGI. CDR3 size: 14 residues. Between the trimmed V and J ends, which lost 2 bases and 6 bases, there was a span of 10 bases. CDR3 loop: CASSYPGLAGELFF. The CDR3 region has the DNA TGTGCCAGCAGTTACCCAGGGTTAGCCGGGGAGCTGTTTTTT.

This clone was seen more than once but under ten times. The CDR3 loop is CASSLYGGRNTGELFF. The CDR3 nucleotides are TGTGCCAGCAGCTTATACGGCGGGAGAAACACCGGGGAGCTGTTTTTT. The genes are TRBV11-2 and TRBJ2-2, with 7 bases that match TRBD2. The length of the CDR3 is 16 residues. Losses at the gene ends were 2 bases for V and 2 bases for J; bases not matched to a gene: 5. The germline CDR1 and CDR2 sequences are SGHAT and FQNNGV.

The sample holds many counts of this clone. The chain employs TRBV5-1 and TRBJ2-3; 7 bases align to TRBD1. The germline CDR1 and CDR2 sequences are SGHRS and YFSETQ. The trim removed 2 bases at V and 6 bases at J, leaving 6 bases unmatched. This CDR3 contains 14 residues. CDR3 in DNA: TGCGCCAGCAGCTTCAAACAGGGGCTGGATACGCAGTATTTT. Its translation is CASSFKQGLDTQYF.

V is TRBV29-1 and J is TRBJ1-1; no clear D gene. Trimming shortened V by 4 bases and J by 1 base, and 7 bases separated the two germline ends. Germline assignment: CDR1 SQVTM and CDR2 ANQGSEA. The CDR3 is made up of 12 amino acids. CDR3 amino acids: CSVGASNTEAFF. DNA of the CDR3: TGCAGCGTTGGAGCGTCGAACACTGAAGCTTTCTTT.

V usage is TRBV6-5 and J usage is TRBJ1-2, with 8 positions matching TRBD1. V gave up 8 bases and J gave up 7 bases; unmatched junction bases: 15. The CDR3 spans 15 residues. Germline CDR1 is MNHEY and CDR2 is SVGAGI. The CDR3 nucleotides are TGTGCCAGCGCCGTTTCCGGACAGGGTATTGCTGGCTACACCTTC. Encoded protein: CASAVSGQGIAGYTF.

About this clone: A much more abundant neighbour one base away suggests this may be a read error. This sequence joins TRBV6-1 and TRBJ1-1; the D is unclear. Germline lookup yields CDR1 MNHNS and CDR2 SASEGT. The ends were cut back, 4 bases at V and 2 bases at J, with 8 bases in the middle. This CDR3 comprises 13 residues. The CDR3 DNA follows: TGTGCCAGCAGTGGTTGGGGTAACACTGAAGCTTTCTTT. Residues: CASSGWGNTEAFF.

The chain links TRBV10-2 to TRBJ2-7, with 14 bases fitting TRBD2. The CDR3 has 15 amino acids. Germline V CDR1 and CDR2: WSHSY, SAAADI. J was trimmed by 4 bases and V by 8 bases; bases with no gene match: 7. CDR3 protein: CASRPRLAGGYEQYF. The CDR3 DNA is TGCGCCAGCCGCCCCCGACTAGCGGGAGGGTACGAGCAGTACTTC.

This clone was seen only a few times. This chain joins TRBV5-6 and TRBJ1-1; 7 bases are shared with TRBD1. Per the germline V gene, CDR1 is SGHDT and CDR2 is YYEEEE. The CDR3 runs to 15 residues. J was trimmed by 1 base and V by 4 bases; bases with no gene match: 7. CDR3 coding DNA: TGTGCCAGCAGCCCGGCCGACAGGGCGAACACTGAAGCTTTCTTT. Its translation is CASSPADRANTEAFF.

The V gene is TRBV2, the J gene TRBJ1-6; D may be TRBD1 (6 bases). Germline V gives CDR1 SNHLY, CDR2 FYNNEI. The length of the CDR3 is 13 residues. V dropped 7 bases and J dropped 9 bases, with 13 bases sitting between them. The CDR3 loop reads CASKDSVGSPLHF. The CDR3 DNA sequence: TGTGCCAGCAAGGACAGTGTTGGTTCACCCCTCCACTTT.

The rearrangement links TRBV18 to TRBJ1-5; D is undetermined. The CDR3 totals 15 residues. V lost 4 bases to trimming and J lost 0 bases, with 10 bases between them. Germline-derived CDR1 and CDR2 are KGHSH and LQKENI. CDR3 DNA: TGTGCCAGCTCACGGTCAGAGATTAGCAATCAGCCCCAGCATTTT. This translates into CASSRSEISNQPQHF.